This T cell receptor beta chain was observed in a study of blood T cell repertoires in COVID-19. This clone was found once. Trimming took off 2 bases at V and 5 bases at J, with 15 bases between the two ends. The CDR3 consists of 15 residues. Germline V CDR1 and CDR2: SNHLY, FYNNEI. Profiled with immunoSEQ multiplex PCR; TCRdb holds only in-frame clones, not every one. The repertoire holds tens of thousands of clones, with 60% to 80% as singletons. Material for sequencing was peripheral blood. V usage is TRBV2 and J usage is TRBJ1-1; D ambiguous. The sequence came from a human donor in a cohort sampled during active COVID-19. The CDR3 protein is CASSEYSGLQTEAFF. The CDR3, as DNA: TGTGCCAGCAGTGAATATTCAGGTTTACAGACTGAAGCTTTCTTT. Looking up the rest from reference TRBV2 and TRBJ1-1 gives the full variable domain: EPEVTQTPSHQVTQMGQEVILRCVPISNHLYFYWYRQILGQKVEFLVSFYNNEISEKSEIFDDQFSVERPDGSNFTLKIRSTKLEDSAMYFCASSEYSGLQTEAFFGQGTRLTVV.